Shown below are 28 T cell receptor beta chains from a single sample sequenced in a study of tumor and adjacent non-tumor tissue in lung cancer. The library came from three nested PCR rounds adapted from ARM-PCR protocols. Each CDR3 protein gets one entry after TCRdb re-called the multiplex PCR reads with MiXCR. The sample has 200,000 to 250,000 distinct CDR3 sequences; 70% to 75% are singletons. No cell sorting was done before RNA was extracted from the tissue. Sequenced sample: lung tumor tissue. The receptors originated from a man aged 55 to 70 with non-small cell lung cancer.

Turning to this clonotype: A much larger clone differs from this one at a single base, so this may be a read error. V and J are TRBV20-1 and TRBJ1-1; D unclear. With 5 bases removed from V and 0 bases from J, the gap between germline ends came to 13 bases. The V gene's germline CDR1 is DFQATT and CDR2 SNEGSKA (reference sequence). CDR3 length equals 14 residues. The CDR3 here is CSAQRPGMNTEAFF. CDR3 nucleotides: TGCAGTGCTCAACGACCGGGTATGAACACTGAAGCTTTCTTT.

Points on this clonotype: Relative to the germline gene, one junction end is altered; a read error may explain this. This sequence joins TRBV20-1 and TRBJ2-7; TRBD2 agrees at 11 bases. This CDR3 has 18 amino acids. Per germline, CDR1 DFQATT and CDR2 SNEGSKA (reference sequence). CDR3 nucleotide sequence: TGTAGTGTTAGAGGATTGGCACTAGCGGGGGCGAGCTCCTACGAGCAGTACTTC. It translates to CSVRGLALAGASSYEQYF.

The count of this clonotype is one. The chain is built from TRBV11-2 and TRBJ2-5, with 12 bases that match TRBD2. Germline V gene sequence: CDR1 SGHAT, CDR2 FQNNGV. The CDR3 consists of 17 residues. The CDR3, as DNA: TGTGTCAGTAGCTTAGATCTAGGACTAGCGGGGCAAGAGACCCAGTACTTC. As protein: CVSSLDLGLAGQETQYF.

This clonotype showed up just a few times. For the CDR3, the DNA is TGTGCCAGCAGTTTTAATCCGGGGCTTGGCCCAGATACGCAGTATTTT. It yields the protein CASSFNPGLGPDTQYF. The chain is built from TRBV12-3 or TRBV12-4 and TRBJ2-3; D may correspond to TRBD1 or TRBD2 (5 bases each). Trimming pared 3 bases from V and 4 bases from J, leaving 17 bases between. This CDR3 contains 16 residues.

Notes on this clonotype: An end of the junction does not agree with germline; a read error may underlie this. The chain carries TRBV12-3 or TRBV12-4 and TRBJ2-3; a weak D match, TRBD2 (5 bases). The CDR3 has 13 amino acids. CDR3 DNA: TGTGCCAGCGGTTCCCATAGCGCAGATACGCACTATTTT. It translates to CASGSHSADTHYF.

The rearrangement joins TRBV5-4 to TRBJ2-3; TRBD2 agrees at 8 bases. The CDR3 loop spans 16 amino acids. Trimming took 4 bases from V and 4 from J; bases not matched to a gene: 11. Germline CDR1 and CDR2: SGHNT and YYREEE (reference sequence). The CDR3 region is CASSRWSGSKSDTQYF. The CDR3 DNA sequence: TGTGCCAGCAGCCGTTGGAGCGGGAGTAAATCAGATACGCAGTATTTT.

A remark on this clonotype: Being one base from a much bigger clone, this may be a read error. V gene TRBV4-2 combines with J gene TRBJ1-2, with D possibly matching TRBD1 (5 bases). Germline CDR1 is LGHNA and CDR2 is YNFKEQ. The CDR3 loop spans 13 amino acids. CDR3 bases: TGTGCCAGCAGCCAACGGGGCAACGGGGACGACGCCTTC. Protein sequence: CASSQRGNGDDAF.

This clonotype was detected a few times. V gene TRBV20-1 combines with J gene TRBJ1-5, with 7 bases identical to TRBD1. CDR3 length: 15 residues. The germline CDR1 and CDR2 sequences are DFQATT and SNEGSKA (reference sequence). The J segment lost 6 bases and the V segment lost 0 bases, leaving 8 bases of the junction unmatched. The DNA of the CDR3 is TGCAGTGCTAGAGATCTCCAGGGGGAGGGTCAGCCCCAGCATTTT. As protein: CSARDLQGEGQPQHF.

This clonotype was recorded a few times. An end of the junction does not agree with germline; a read error may underlie this. The chain links TRBV12-3 or TRBV12-4 to TRBJ1-3; a possible D gene is TRBD1 (5 bases). There are 13 residues in the CDR3. CDR3 coding DNA: TGTGCCACCTGGTCCCCAGGGAGAAACGCCATATATTTT. The encoded protein is CATWSPGRNAIYF.

A note on this clonotype: A much larger clone lies a single base off, so this may be a read error. The gene calls are TRBV11-2 and TRBJ2-2, with 12 bases matching TRBD2. Germline V gene lookup returns CDR1 SGHAT and CDR2 FQNNGV. This CDR3 is 15 amino acids long. The CDR3 DNA sequence: TGTGTCAGCAGCTCTAGCGGGGGGGCTATCGGGGAGCTGTTTTTT. It translates to CVSSSSGGAIGELFF.

This clonotype was seen a single time. A much bigger clone sits one base away, suggesting this may be a read error. The genes are TRBV6-2 or TRBV6-3 and TRBJ2-1; possibly TRBD2 for D (5 bases). CDR3 size: 12 residues. Germline V gene sequence: CDR1 MNHEY, CDR2 SVGEGT. CDR3 in DNA: TGTTCCAGCGGCGACGACCTGAGTGAGCAGTTCTTC. Translating it yields CSSGDDLSEQFF.

This clonotype was counted between two and nine times. The V and J genes are TRBV4-1 and TRBJ2-7, with TRBD1 identical over 9 bases. Germline values: CDR1 MGHRA, CDR2 YSYEKL. Trimming at V came to 2 bases and at J to 2 bases, leaving 4 bases not matched to a gene. This CDR3 region has 15 residues. Here the CDR3 reads CASSQWTGAAYEQYF. The DNA of the CDR3 is TGCGCCAGCAGCCAATGGACAGGGGCCGCCTACGAGCAGTACTTC.

For this clonotype: A much larger clone differs from this one at a single base, so this may be a read error. V usage is TRBV12-3 or TRBV12-4 and J usage is TRBJ1-1; D is perhaps TRBD1 (5 bases). The CDR3 consists of 13 residues. CDR3: CAGSLPGLTEAFF. The CDR3 coding sequence is TGTGCCGGCAGTCTCCCAGGGTTGACTGAAGCTTTCTTT.

In the case of this clonotype: This could be a read error, since a much larger clone is one nucleotide away. The chain has TRBV6-6 and TRBJ2-1; D remains ambiguous. This CDR3 has 12 amino acids. V lost 4 bases, J lost 12 bases, and 13 bases lay in between. Germline CDR1 and CDR2: MNHNY and SVGAGI (reference sequence). CDR3 in amino acids: CASSSLAWGQFF. CDR3 nucleotide sequence: TGTGCCAGCAGTTCATTAGCATGGGGGCAGTTCTTC.

In this sample, this clonotype turned up a few times. Since a much larger clone is just one base distant, this may be a read error. The chain couples TRBV11-2 to TRBJ2-3, with D perhaps matching TRBD2 (7 bases). In germline, CDR1 is SGHAT, CDR2 FQNNGV. This CDR3 spans 16 amino acids. V was cut by 6 bases and J by 2 bases, with 18 bases left in between. CDR3 amino acids: CASRDRGARDTDTQYF. The CDR3 DNA follows: TGTGCCAGCAGGGATCGGGGGGCGCGGGACACAGATACGCAGTATTTT.

With respect to this clonotype: Compared with germline, one end of the junction differs, possibly owing to a read error. The rearrangement uses TRBV7-9 and TRBJ2-7, with D perhaps being TRBD1 or TRBD2 (5 bases each). This CDR3 region has 13 residues. Germline CDR1 SEHNR, CDR2 FQNEAQ (reference sequence). The CDR3 sequence is CTSSSGTAAEQYF. The CDR3 nucleotides read TGTACCAGCAGCTCCGGGACGGCGGCTGAGCAGTACTTC.

In regard to this clonotype: This may be a read error, as it is one base from a much larger clone. The V and J genes are TRBV12-3 or TRBV12-4 and TRBJ2-7, with D possibly being TRBD1 (6 bases). The CDR3 has 13 amino acids. V lost 8 bases and J 6 bases, leaving 17 bases between the germline ends. The CDR3: CASLAARGGEQYF. The CDR3 DNA sequence: TGTGCCAGCCTGGCGGCCAGGGGCGGCGAGCAGTACTTC.

On this clonotype: A much larger clone is a single base away; this may be a read error. The gene calls are TRBV29-1 and TRBJ1-3, with TRBD1 as a possible D gene (6 bases). Germline-derived CDR1 and CDR2 are SQVTM and ANQGSEA. The length of the CDR3 is 14 residues. The CDR3 coding sequence is TGCAGCGCGGTAGGGGGAAACTCTGGAAGCACCATATATTTT. It specifies CSAVGGNSGSTIYF.

Worth noting for this clonotype: In this CDR3 the conserved last residue, phenylalanine or tryptophan, is missing, so a read error is likely. This CDR3 is CASSLGARGGGGQFL. In DNA, the CDR3 is TGTGCCAGCAGCTTAGGAGCTAGGGGAGGAGGGGGGCAGTTCTTG. This chain links TRBV11-3 with TRBJ2-1; either TRBD1 or TRBD2 may supply D (6 bases each). The CDR3 has 15 amino acids. Trimming pared 1 base from V and 12 bases from J, leaving 19 bases between. Germline CDR1 SGHNT, CDR2 YENEEA.

A few counts support this clonotype. This chain connects TRBV5-4 to TRBJ2-3; TRBD2 agrees at 8 bases. Germline V gene data show CDR1 as SGHNT and CDR2 as YYREEE (reference sequence). The CDR3 runs to 14 residues. V shed 6 bases, J shed 2 bases, and the junction held 5 bases outside the gene matches. CDR3 DNA: TGTGCCAGCAAGGCGGGGGGTTTCACAGATACGCAGTATTTT. Protein sequence: CASKAGGFTDTQYF. The variable domain in full, with the rest retrieved from reference TRBV5-4 and TRBJ2-3, is ETGVTQSPTHLIKTRGQQVTLRCSSQSGHNTVSWYQQALGQGPQFIFQYYREEENGRGNFPPRFSGLQFPNYSSELNVNALELDDSALYLCASKAGGFTDTQYFGPGTRLTVL.

This clonotype was seen at least ten times. V usage is TRBV4-3 and J usage is TRBJ1-1, with D uncertain. The CDR3 is 14 amino acids. Trimming removed 0 bases from V and 10 bases from J, with 15 bases in between. CDR1 is LGHNA and CDR2 is YSLEER in the germline V gene. The CDR3 nucleotides are TGCGCCAGCAGCCAAGATCCAGGCGCCTCAATAGCTTTCTTT. Its protein is CASSQDPGASIAFF.

This clonotype came up a few times. As the CDR3 is not closed by the conserved phenylalanine or tryptophan, this likely results from a read error. V is TRBV20-1 and J is TRBJ2-3; D might be TRBD2 (5 bases). The CDR3 contains 15 residues. Germline values: CDR1 DFQATT, CDR2 SNEGSKA (reference sequence). This CDR3 is CSANRRVLGTDTQYV. As DNA, the CDR3 is TGCAGTGCTAATAGGCGGGTGTTGGGCACAGATACTCAGTATGTT.

About this clonotype itself: One end of the junction is discordant with germline, which a read error may explain. V is TRBV20-1 and J is TRBJ1-5; D is undetermined. The CDR3 consists of 14 residues. CDR1 is DFQATT and CDR2 is SNEGSKA in the germline V gene (reference sequence). The CDR3 region is CNARRGMGKEPQHF. The CDR3 nucleotides are TGCAATGCTAGGAGAGGGATGGGGAAGGAACCCCAGCATTTT.

The chain uses TRBV5-1 and TRBJ1-4; 7 nucleotides agree with TRBD1. The CDR3 consists of 16 residues. Germline lookup yields CDR1 SGHRS and CDR2 YFSETQ. V lost 0 bases, J lost 8 bases, and 10 bases stayed unmatched. The CDR3 region is CASSLAGATGLEKLFF. The CDR3 DNA follows: TGCGCCAGCAGCTTGGCCGGCGCGACAGGGTTGGAAAAACTGTTTTTT. Full variable domain (remainder filled in from reference TRBV5-1 and TRBJ1-4): KAGVTQTPRYLIKTRGQQVTLSCSPISGHRSVSWYQQTPGQGLQFLFEYFSETQRNKGNFPGRFSGRQFSNSRSEMNVSTLELGDSALYLCASSLAGATGLEKLFFGSGTQLSVL.

The sample holds one count of this clonotype. At one of its ends the junction is not consistent with the germline gene, which may arise from a read error. This chain uses TRBV4-2 with TRBJ2-5; 9 nucleotides line up with TRBD2. The germline V gene encodes CDR1 LGHNA and CDR2 YNFKEQ. The CDR3 length is 16 residues. CDR3: CASSPVCGGARETRYF. The CDR3 DNA reads TGTGCCAGCAGCCCGGTGTGCGGGGGGGCTCGAGAGACCCGGTACTTC.

The chain links TRBV20-1 to TRBJ2-5; D might be TRBD1 or TRBD2, each matching 5 bases. The germline CDR1 and CDR2 sequences are DFQATT and SNEGSKA (reference sequence). The CDR3 spans 15 residues. V was clipped by 4 bases and J by 1 base, with 16 bases between them. CDR3: CSAKWGSAPQETQYF. DNA of the CDR3: TGCAGTGCTAAGTGGGGGTCCGCTCCCCAAGAGACCCAGTACTTC.

This clonotype was counted many times. J is TRBJ2-1 and V is TRBV6-1, with 15 bases aligning to TRBD2. Germline-derived CDR1 and CDR2 are MNHNS and SASEGT. CDR3 length: 18 residues. The trim removed 5 bases at V and 4 bases at J, leaving 9 bases unmatched. The CDR3 DNA reads TGTGCCAGCAGTTTCTATAGGACTAGCGGGAGGGGTTACAATGAGCAGTTCTTC. It encodes CASSFYRTSGRGYNEQFF.

Notes on this clonotype: A read error is possible here, since a much larger clone lies one base away. The V and J genes are TRBV12-3 or TRBV12-4 and TRBJ1-2; no clear D gene. Trimming stripped 6 bases from V and 2 bases from J, with 13 bases between. This CDR3 spans 14 amino acids. In nucleotides, the CDR3 is TGTGCCAGCAGCCCGCGACACGGGAACTATGGCTACACCTTC. This translates into CASSPRHGNYGYTF.